The 28 T cell receptor beta chains in this list originate from one sample, sequenced in a study of blood T cell repertoires in COVID-19. Only in-frame clones appear in the TCRdb table, and some are missing; sequencing was by immunoSEQ multiplex PCR. Among 320,000 or so clones, less than 90% were seen once, and the ten largest hold over 0.8%. Sequenced material: PBMCs or T cells enriched from blood (not recorded which). The receptors derive from a woman aged 25 to 39 who had recovered from COVID-19.

The V and J genes are TRBV19 and TRBJ2-1, with a possible D match to TRBD2 (5 bases). V dropped 6 bases and J dropped 9 bases, with 12 bases sitting between them. This CDR3 contains 12 residues. The germline V gene has CDR1 LNHDA and CDR2 SQIVND (reference sequence). CDR3 nucleotide sequence: TGTGCCAGTAGCGAAACAGAGGGTGAGCAGTTCTTC. Its translation is CASSETEGEQFF.

The chain uses TRBV3-1 (or the pseudogene TRBV3-2) and TRBJ1-1, with TRBD1 matching 7 bases. Germline CDR1 reads LGHDT; CDR2 reads YNNKEL (reference sequence). V gave up 0 bases and J gave up 0 bases; unmatched junction bases: 10. This CDR3 spans 18 amino acids. The CDR3 nucleotides are TGTGCCAGCAGCCAAGATCAACTCTTGACAGGGATGAACACTGAAGCTTTCTTT. Translating gives CASSQDQLLTGMNTEAFF.

The CDR3 is CASRVSGTDTQYF. CDR3 DNA: TGTGCCAGCAGAGTCTCGGGCACAGATACGCAGTATTTT. The genes are TRBV27 and TRBJ2-3; D not resolved. The length of the CDR3 is 13 residues. V was shortened by 6 bases and J by 1 base, with 8 bases between the two germline ends. Germline assignment: CDR1 MNHEY and CDR2 SMNVEV (reference sequence).

The chain recombines TRBV27 with TRBJ2-7; D is unresolved. The CDR3 has 14 residues. CDR1 is MNHEY and CDR2 is SMNVEV in the germline V gene (reference sequence). V was cut by 4 bases and J by 0 bases, with 10 bases left in between. CDR3: CASSSLRHSYEQYF. CDR3 in DNA: TGTGCCAGCAGTTCTCTAAGACACTCCTACGAGCAGTACTTC.

The V gene is TRBV7-9, the J gene TRBJ2-5, with D possibly being TRBD1 (5 bases). Germline V CDR1 and CDR2: SEHNR, FQNEAQ (reference sequence). The CDR3 is made up of 14 amino acids. V dropped 5 bases and J dropped 2 bases, with 12 bases sitting between them. CDR3 loop: CASSPSRQQETQYF. CDR3 DNA sequence: TGTGCCAGCAGCCCCTCGAGACAGCAAGAGACCCAGTACTTC.

V and J are TRBV7-2 and TRBJ1-6, with a tentative D call TRBD1 (5 bases). Trimming took 1 base from V and 10 from J, leaving 17 bases between them. CDR1 and CDR2 (germline): SGHTA, FQGNSA. The CDR3 length is 16 residues. This CDR3 is CASSLGLGGSGSPLHF. The CDR3 DNA reads TGTGCCAGCAGCTTAGGATTGGGGGGTTCTGGCTCACCCCTCCACTTT. Using reference TRBV7-2 and TRBJ1-6 for the parts outside the CDR3, the full variable domain is GAGVSQSPSNKVTEKGKDVELRCDPISGHTALYWYRQSLGQGLEFLIYFQGNSAPDKSGLPSDRFSAERTGGSVSTLTIQRTQQEDSAVYLCASSLGLGGSGSPLHFGNGTRLTVT.

About this clone: This same CDR3 is encoded by further DNA sequences in the sample. V is TRBV27 and J is TRBJ1-2, with TRBD1 matching over 9 bases. Germline V gene sequence: CDR1 MNHEY, CDR2 SMNVEV (reference sequence). The CDR3 is 12 residues long. V lost 6 bases, J lost 7 bases, and 3 bases stayed unmatched. CDR3 residues: CASRQGAGGYTF. The CDR3 DNA sequence: TGTGCCAGCAGACAGGGGGCCGGTGGCTACACCTTC.

J is TRBJ1-1 and V is TRBV19; D unresolved. Trimming pared 0 bases from V and 0 bases from J, leaving 8 bases between. The CDR3 contains 15 residues. Germline CDR1 reads LNHDA; CDR2 reads SQIVND (reference sequence). As DNA, the CDR3 is TGTGCCAGTAGTATAGATCGGCGGGTGAACACTGAAGCTTTCTTT. This translates into CASSIDRRVNTEAFF.

The V gene is TRBV29-1, the J gene TRBJ1-5; TRBD1 agrees at 7 bases. The ends lost 6 bases at V and 4 bases at J; junction bases unmatched: 3. This CDR3 region has 12 residues. The V gene's germline CDR1 is SQVTM and CDR2 ANQGSEA. The CDR3: CSVGTANQPQHF. The CDR3 region has the DNA TGCAGCGTAGGGACAGCAAATCAGCCCCAGCATTTT.

V and J are TRBV2 and TRBJ1-5, with 7 bases lining up with TRBD1. V was pared by 7 bases and J by 12 bases, with 12 bases of the junction left unmatched. Germline lookup yields CDR1 SNHLY and CDR2 FYNNEI. CDR3 length: 13 residues. The CDR3 sequence is CASKDRAAEVQHF. DNA of the CDR3: TGTGCCAGCAAAGACAGGGCGGCGGAAGTCCAGCATTTT.

The genes are TRBV7-6 and TRBJ1-1; no firm D call. The CDR3 is 14 amino acids. The germline V and J ends were trimmed by 1 base and 2 bases, with 8 bases remaining between them. From germline, CDR1 is SGHVS and CDR2 FNYEAQ. CDR3 region: CASSLGHLNTEAFF. In DNA form, the CDR3 reads TGTGCCAGCAGCTTAGGACATTTAAACACTGAAGCTTTCTTT. The variable domain in full, with the rest retrieved from reference TRBV7-6 and TRBJ1-1, is GAGVSQSPRYKVTKRGQDVALRCDPISGHVSLYWYRQALGQGPEFLTYFNYEAQQDKSGLPNDRFSAERPEGSISTLTIQRTEQRDSAMYRCASSLGHLNTEAFFGQGTRLTVV.

This chain connects TRBV5-1 to TRBJ2-6, with a weak D call TRBD1 (6 bases). The CDR3 consists of 15 residues. V lost 4 bases and J lost 3, with 11 bases in between. Germline loops: CDR1 SGHRS, CDR2 YFSETQ. CDR3 DNA sequence: TGCGCCAGCAGCGGGGGACAAGGTGGGGCCAACGTCCTGACTTTC. This encodes CASSGGQGGANVLTF. The variable domain in full, with the rest retrieved from reference TRBV5-1 and TRBJ2-6, is KAGVTQTPRYLIKTRGQQVTLSCSPISGHRSVSWYQQTPGQGLQFLFEYFSETQRNKGNFPGRFSGRQFSNSRSEMNVSTLELGDSALYLCASSGGQGGANVLTFGAGSRLTVL.

The V call is TRBV28, the J call TRBJ1-2; TRBD1 matches 7 bases. The CDR3 sequence is 14 residues long. Per the germline V gene, CDR1 is MDHEN and CDR2 is SYDVKM. V shed 10 bases, J shed 2 bases, and the junction held 10 bases outside the gene matches. CDR3 residues: CAILPGGRNYGYTF. Written as DNA, the CDR3 is TGTGCCATCCTACCAGGGGGACGAAACTATGGCTACACCTTC.

V and J are TRBV2 and TRBJ1-5; 9 bases agree with TRBD1. CDR1 and CDR2 from the germline V gene are SNHLY and FYNNEI. Trimming removed 6 bases from V and 4 bases from J; junction bases left unmatched: 7. The CDR3 is made up of 15 amino acids. This chain's CDR3 is CASRAGTGINQPQHF. In nucleotides, the CDR3 is TGTGCCAGCAGGGCCGGGACAGGGATTAATCAGCCCCAGCATTTT.

The rearrangement links TRBV2 to TRBJ1-3, with a tentative D call TRBD1 (5 bases). V was cut by 7 bases and J by 4 bases, with 11 bases left in between. The V gene's germline CDR1 is SNHLY and CDR2 FYNNEI. The CDR3 is 13 residues long. The CDR3 sequence is CASTPGPGNTIYF. DNA of the CDR3: TGTGCCAGCACTCCAGGGCCAGGAAACACCATATATTTT.

V gene TRBV30 combines with J gene TRBJ2-7; D not certain. Between the trimmed V and J ends, which lost 3 bases and 0 bases, there was a span of 15 bases. The germline V gene has CDR1 GTSNPN and CDR2 SVGIG (reference sequence). This CDR3 contains 15 residues. The CDR3 loop is CAWRITLPNSYEQYF. CDR3 sequence (DNA): TGTGCCTGGAGAATTACACTACCCAACTCCTACGAGCAGTACTTC.

This chain uses TRBV30 with TRBJ1-1; D unresolved. This CDR3 spans 12 amino acids. Trimming removed 0 bases from V and 3 bases from J, with 5 bases in between. The V gene's germline CDR1 is GTSNPN and CDR2 SVGIG (reference sequence). The CDR3 sequence: CAWSVQYTEAFF. CDR3 DNA sequence: TGTGCCTGGAGTGTACAGTACACTGAAGCTTTCTTT.

V is TRBV5-4 and J is TRBJ2-2, with D uncertain. Trimming stripped 1 base from V and 1 base from J, with 5 bases between. Germline-derived CDR1 and CDR2 are SGHNT and YYREEE (reference sequence). The CDR3 is 14 residues long. CDR3 coding DNA: TGTGCCAGCAGCTTGTTACTGAACACCGGGGAGCTGTTTTTT. It encodes CASSLLLNTGELFF.

The rearrangement links TRBV2 to TRBJ2-5; 14 positions match TRBD2. Germline V gives CDR1 SNHLY, CDR2 FYNNEI. CDR3 length equals 15 residues. The V and J ends lost 6 bases and 5 bases, in that order; junction bases with no gene match: 5. In nucleotides, the CDR3 is TGTGCCAGCAGGGAACGGACTAGCGGGGGGGAGACCCAGTACTTC. Protein: CASRERTSGGETQYF.

Comments on this clone: Other DNA sequences of this sample code for an identical CDR3. The genes are TRBV27 and TRBJ2-5, with D unresolved. Germline lookup yields CDR1 MNHEY and CDR2 SMNVEV (reference sequence). Trimming removed 0 bases from V and 4 bases from J, with 6 bases in between. The CDR3 is made up of 13 amino acids. The DNA for the CDR3 is TGTGCCAGCAGTTTATCCCGCGGAGAGACCCAGTACTTC. Its protein is CASSLSRGETQYF.

The rearrangement links TRBV2 to TRBJ1-6; D is unclear. The V end lost 6 bases, the J end lost 9 bases, and 18 bases lay between the germline ends. CDR1 and CDR2 (germline): SNHLY, FYNNEI. The CDR3 is 15 amino acids. CDR3 in DNA: TGTGCCAGCAGGGGGATGCTCCCGGCGGGTTCACCCCTCCACTTT. It specifies CASRGMLPAGSPLHF. The variable domain in full, with the rest retrieved from reference TRBV2 and TRBJ1-6, is EPEVTQTPSHQVTQMGQEVILRCVPISNHLYFYWYRQILGQKVEFLVSFYNNEISEKSEIFDDQFSVERPDGSNFTLKIRSTKLEDSAMYFCASRGMLPAGSPLHFGNGTRLTVT.

V gene TRBV18 combines with J gene TRBJ2-4; D perhaps matches TRBD1 (5 bases). The germline CDR1 and CDR2 sequences are KGHSH and LQKENI. The CDR3 consists of 12 residues. Trimming took off 4 bases at V and 6 bases at J, with 7 bases between the two ends. CDR3 nucleotide sequence: TGTGCCAGCTCACAGGGGCGAAACATTCAGTACTTC. This translates into CASSQGRNIQYF.

The genes are TRBV28 and TRBJ2-7; TRBD2 matches at 7 bases. The CDR3 runs to 18 residues. The germline V gene has CDR1 MDHEN and CDR2 SYDVKM. Germline trimming cut 4 bases from V and 4 bases from J; bases unmatched to any gene: 19. CDR3: CASSSSPGGGGVRYEQYF. The CDR3 DNA reads as TGTGCCAGCAGTTCCTCCCCCGGCGGGGGAGGGGTTAGGTACGAGCAGTACTTC.

This chain uses TRBV30 with TRBJ2-3; TRBD2 matches at 10 bases. The CDR3 totals 16 residues. V trimming: 0 bases; J trimming: 5 bases; junction bases outside the gene matches: 8. CDR1 is GTSNPN and CDR2 is SVGIG in the germline V gene (reference sequence). In nucleotides, the CDR3 is TGTGCCTGGAGTGTAGGGATAGCGGGGGGTGGAGATACGCAGTATTTT. Protein product: CAWSVGIAGGGDTQYF.

This chain joins TRBV28 and TRBJ1-5; no definite D call. V was clipped by 2 bases and J by 0 bases, with 14 bases between them. Germline V gene sequence: CDR1 MDHEN, CDR2 SYDVKM. This CDR3 contains 17 residues. The CDR3 DNA sequence: TGTGCCAGCAGTTTAGCGCAAGGAGGATATAGCAATCAGCCCCAGCATTTT. Protein: CASSLAQGGYSNQPQHF.

The chain is built from TRBV5-6 and TRBJ2-7; 10 nucleotides align to TRBD2. V was pared by 5 bases and J by 5 bases, with 10 bases of the junction left unmatched. CDR3 size: 15 residues. The germline gives CDR1 SGHDT, CDR2 YYEEEE. Here the CDR3 DNA reads TGTGCCAGCAGGGGGCTAGCGGGGGTCGGAGACGAGCAGTACTTC. Its translation: CASRGLAGVGDEQYF.

This chain uses TRBV30 with TRBJ1-1; 9 nucleotides line up with TRBD1. The junction had 11 bases not matched to a gene; V was cut back by 2 bases and J by 7 bases. CDR1 and CDR2 (germline): GTSNPN, SVGIG (reference sequence). The length of the CDR3 is 15 residues. Here the CDR3 reads CAWSRTGTGWSEAFF. CDR3 bases: TGTGCCTGGAGTAGGACCGGGACAGGGTGGAGTGAAGCTTTCTTT.

CDR3: CASSLAEGPNTGELFF. The CDR3 DNA follows: TGCGCCAGCAGCTTGGCTGAGGGTCCGAACACCGGGGAGCTGTTTTTT. The rearrangement joins TRBV5-1 to TRBJ2-2; the D gene is possibly TRBD2 (5 bases). The CDR3 consists of 16 residues. CDR1 SGHRS and CDR2 YFSETQ come from the germline V gene. Trimming took 0 bases from V and 0 from J, leaving 9 bases between them.